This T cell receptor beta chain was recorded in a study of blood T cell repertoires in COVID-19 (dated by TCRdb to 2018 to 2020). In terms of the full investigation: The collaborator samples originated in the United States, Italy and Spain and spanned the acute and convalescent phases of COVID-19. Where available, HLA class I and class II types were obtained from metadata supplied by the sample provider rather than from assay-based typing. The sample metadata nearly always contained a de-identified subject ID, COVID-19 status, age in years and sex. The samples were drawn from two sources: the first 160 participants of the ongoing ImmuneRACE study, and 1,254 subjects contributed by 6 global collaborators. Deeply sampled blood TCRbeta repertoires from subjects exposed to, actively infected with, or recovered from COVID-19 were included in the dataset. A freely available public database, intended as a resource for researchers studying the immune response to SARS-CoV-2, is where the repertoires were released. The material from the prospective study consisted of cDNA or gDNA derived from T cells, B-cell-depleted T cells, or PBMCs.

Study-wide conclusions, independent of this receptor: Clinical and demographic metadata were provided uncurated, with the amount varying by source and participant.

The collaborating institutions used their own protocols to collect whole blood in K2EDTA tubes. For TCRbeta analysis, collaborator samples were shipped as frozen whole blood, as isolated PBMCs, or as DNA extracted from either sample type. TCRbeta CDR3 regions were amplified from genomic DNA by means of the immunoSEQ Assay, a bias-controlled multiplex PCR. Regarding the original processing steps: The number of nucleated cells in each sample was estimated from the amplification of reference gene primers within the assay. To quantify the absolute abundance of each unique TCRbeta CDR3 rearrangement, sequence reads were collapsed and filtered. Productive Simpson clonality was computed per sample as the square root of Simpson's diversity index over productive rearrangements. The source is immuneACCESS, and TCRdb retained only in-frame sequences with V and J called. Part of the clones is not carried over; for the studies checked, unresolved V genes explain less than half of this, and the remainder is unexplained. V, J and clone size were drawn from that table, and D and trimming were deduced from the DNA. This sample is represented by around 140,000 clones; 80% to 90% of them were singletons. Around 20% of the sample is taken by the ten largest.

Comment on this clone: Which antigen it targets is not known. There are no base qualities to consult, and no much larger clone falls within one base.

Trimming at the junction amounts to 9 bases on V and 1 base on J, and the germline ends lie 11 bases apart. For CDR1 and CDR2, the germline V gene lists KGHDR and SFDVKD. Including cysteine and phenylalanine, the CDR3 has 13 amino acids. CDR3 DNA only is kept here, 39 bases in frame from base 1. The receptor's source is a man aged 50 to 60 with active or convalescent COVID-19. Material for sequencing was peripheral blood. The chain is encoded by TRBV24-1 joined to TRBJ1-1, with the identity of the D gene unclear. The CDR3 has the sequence CATSRSGNTEAFF. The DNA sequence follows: TGTGCCACCTCTAGGAGCGGGAACACTGAAGCTTTCTTT.